What follows are 6 T cell receptor beta chains derived from one specimen sequenced in a study of blood T cell repertoires in COVID-19. Here immunoSEQ multiplex PCR was the method, and the copy in TCRdb shows in-frame clones only, minus some. The sample includes hundreds of thousands of clones, approximately 80% of them seen just once. The sequencing sample was made of peripheral blood. The receptors here all came from a man aged 35 to 55 with acute or convalescent COVID-19.

This clone came up a few times. This chain uses TRBV10-3 with TRBJ1-4, with 7 bases aligning to TRBD1. V was pared by 2 bases and J by 13 bases, with 4 bases of the junction left unmatched. The germline gives CDR1 ENHRY, CDR2 SYGVKD. This CDR3 comprises 12 residues. CDR3 sequence reads: CAISELGDRLFF. DNA of the CDR3: TGTGCCATCAGTGAGCTCGGGGACAGACTGTTTTTT.

J is TRBJ2-5 and V is TRBV4-2, with a possible D match to TRBD1 (5 bases). V gave up 5 bases and J gave up 3 bases, with 16 bases separating them. The CDR3 spans 15 residues. The germline gives CDR1 LGHNA, CDR2 YNFKEQ. Written as DNA, the CDR3 is TGTGCCAGCAGCATTTCCAGGGCAGGGAAAGAGACCCAGTACTTC. It translates to CASSISRAGKETQYF.

The chain's CDR3 is CASSMQGLAGRETQYF. The DNA of the CDR3 is TGTGCCAGTAGTATGCAGGGGCTAGCGGGAAGAGAGACCCAGTACTTC. The rearrangement joins TRBV19 to TRBJ2-5, with 9 bases that match TRBD2. V was pared by 3 bases and J by 4 bases, with 9 bases of the junction left unmatched. Per germline, CDR1 LNHDA and CDR2 SQIVND (reference sequence). The CDR3 is 16 amino acids.

This chain uses TRBV18 with TRBJ2-7; the match to TRBD2 covers 7 bases. The trim removed 0 bases at V and 2 bases at J, leaving 4 bases unmatched. CDR3 length: 15 residues. Germline CDR1 is KGHSH and CDR2 is LQKENI. The CDR3 DNA follows: TGTGCCAGCTCACCACCGGGCGGGAGCACCTACGAGCAGTACTTC. It is translated as CASSPPGGSTYEQYF.

In its sample, this clone was seen once. V and J are TRBV19 and TRBJ2-5, with D maybe TRBD1 (6 bases). Per germline, CDR1 LNHDA and CDR2 SQIVND (reference sequence). The V gene lost 3 bases and the J gene lost 3 bases, with 14 bases spanning the gap. The CDR3 contains 15 residues. This CDR3 is CASSILGQKEETQYF. For the CDR3, the DNA is TGTGCCAGTAGTATTCTGGGACAAAAGGAAGAGACCCAGTACTTC.

The chain is built from TRBV29-1 and TRBJ2-3, with 8 bases lining up with TRBD1. J gave up 4 bases and V 4 bases, and 13 bases lay outside the gene matches. Germline V lookup: CDR1 SQVTM, CDR2 ANQGSEA. The CDR3 is 16 amino acids. CDR3 sequence reads: CSVGGAGGTGADTQYF. CDR3 nucleotides: TGCAGCGTTGGAGGGGCAGGGGGCACTGGCGCAGATACGCAGTATTTT.